This record concerns one T cell receptor beta chain sequence. This sample is drawn from a study of CXCR3-negative and CXCR3-positive naive CD8 T cells. TRB cDNA libraries were made by UMI-labeled 5' RACE. Each CDR3 protein gets one entry in TCRdb, which reprocessed the 5' RACE reads and gives no DNA. In total, the table holds 75,000 to 100,000 distinct CDR3 sequences. Sequencing was carried out using naive CXCR3- CD8+ T cells from blood. Subset described: CD45RO-CCR7+CD27+CD95- naive CD8+ T cells lacking CXCR3 (TNR3-). The sequence was collected from a human donor in good health. Some clones in this sample may be carry-over from other donors' samples.

The CDR3 here is CAISESTSDEQYF. This chain joins TRBV10-3 and TRBJ2-7. Looked up from germline, CDR1 is ENHRY and CDR2 is SYGVKD. This CDR3 contains 13 residues.